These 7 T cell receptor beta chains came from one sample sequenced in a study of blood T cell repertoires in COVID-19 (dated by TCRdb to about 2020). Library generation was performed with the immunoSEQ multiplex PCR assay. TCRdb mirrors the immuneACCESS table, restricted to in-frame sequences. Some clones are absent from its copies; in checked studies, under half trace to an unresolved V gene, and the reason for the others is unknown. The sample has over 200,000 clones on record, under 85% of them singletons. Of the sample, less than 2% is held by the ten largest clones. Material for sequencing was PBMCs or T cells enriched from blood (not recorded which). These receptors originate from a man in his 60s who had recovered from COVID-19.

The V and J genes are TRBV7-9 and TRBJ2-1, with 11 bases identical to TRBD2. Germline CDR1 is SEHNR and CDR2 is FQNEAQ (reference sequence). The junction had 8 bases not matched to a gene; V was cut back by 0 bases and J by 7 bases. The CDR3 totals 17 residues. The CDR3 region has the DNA TGTGCCAGCAGCTTAGCTGGAATAGCGGGGGGGCGGAATGAGCAGTTCTTC. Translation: CASSLAGIAGGRNEQFF.

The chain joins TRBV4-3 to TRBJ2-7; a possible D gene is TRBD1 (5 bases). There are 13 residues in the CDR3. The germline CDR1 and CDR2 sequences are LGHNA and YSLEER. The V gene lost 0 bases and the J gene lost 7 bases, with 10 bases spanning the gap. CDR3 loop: CASSQELRTEQYF. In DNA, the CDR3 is TGCGCCAGCAGCCAAGAACTACGGACAGAGCAGTACTTC.

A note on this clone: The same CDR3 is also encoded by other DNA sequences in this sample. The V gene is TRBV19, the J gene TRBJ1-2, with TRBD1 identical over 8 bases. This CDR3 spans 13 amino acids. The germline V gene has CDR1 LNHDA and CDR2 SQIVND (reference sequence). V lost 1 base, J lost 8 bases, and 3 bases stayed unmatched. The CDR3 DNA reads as TGTGCCAGTAGTATAGTAACAGGGGGAGGCTACACCTTC. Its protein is CASSIVTGGGYTF.

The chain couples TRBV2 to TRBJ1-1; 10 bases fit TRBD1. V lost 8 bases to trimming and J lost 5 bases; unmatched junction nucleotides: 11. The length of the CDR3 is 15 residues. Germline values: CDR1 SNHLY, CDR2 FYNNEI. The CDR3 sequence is CASAAGTGAGTEAFF. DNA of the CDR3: TGTGCCAGCGCTGCCGGGACAGGGGCTGGAACTGAAGCTTTCTTT.

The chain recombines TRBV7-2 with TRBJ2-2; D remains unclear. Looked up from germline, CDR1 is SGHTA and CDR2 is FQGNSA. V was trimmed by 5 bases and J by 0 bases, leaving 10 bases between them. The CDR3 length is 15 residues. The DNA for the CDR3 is TGTGCCAGCAGCATATCGGAGCCGAACACCGGGGAGCTGTTTTTT. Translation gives CASSISEPNTGELFF.

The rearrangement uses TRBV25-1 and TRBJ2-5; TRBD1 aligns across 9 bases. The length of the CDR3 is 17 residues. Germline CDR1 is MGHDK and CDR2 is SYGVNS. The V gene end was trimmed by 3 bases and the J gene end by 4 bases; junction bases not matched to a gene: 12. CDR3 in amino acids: CASSDSHVQGASETQYF. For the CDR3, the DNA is TGTGCCAGCAGTGATAGTCATGTACAGGGGGCTTCAGAGACCCAGTACTTC.

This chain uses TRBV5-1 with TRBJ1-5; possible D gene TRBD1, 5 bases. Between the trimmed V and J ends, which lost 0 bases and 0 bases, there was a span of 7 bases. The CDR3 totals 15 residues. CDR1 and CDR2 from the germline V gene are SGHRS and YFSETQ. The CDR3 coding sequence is TGCGCCAGCAGCTTGGTAGACAGTAGCAATCAGCCCCAGCATTTT. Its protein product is CASSLVDSSNQPQHF.